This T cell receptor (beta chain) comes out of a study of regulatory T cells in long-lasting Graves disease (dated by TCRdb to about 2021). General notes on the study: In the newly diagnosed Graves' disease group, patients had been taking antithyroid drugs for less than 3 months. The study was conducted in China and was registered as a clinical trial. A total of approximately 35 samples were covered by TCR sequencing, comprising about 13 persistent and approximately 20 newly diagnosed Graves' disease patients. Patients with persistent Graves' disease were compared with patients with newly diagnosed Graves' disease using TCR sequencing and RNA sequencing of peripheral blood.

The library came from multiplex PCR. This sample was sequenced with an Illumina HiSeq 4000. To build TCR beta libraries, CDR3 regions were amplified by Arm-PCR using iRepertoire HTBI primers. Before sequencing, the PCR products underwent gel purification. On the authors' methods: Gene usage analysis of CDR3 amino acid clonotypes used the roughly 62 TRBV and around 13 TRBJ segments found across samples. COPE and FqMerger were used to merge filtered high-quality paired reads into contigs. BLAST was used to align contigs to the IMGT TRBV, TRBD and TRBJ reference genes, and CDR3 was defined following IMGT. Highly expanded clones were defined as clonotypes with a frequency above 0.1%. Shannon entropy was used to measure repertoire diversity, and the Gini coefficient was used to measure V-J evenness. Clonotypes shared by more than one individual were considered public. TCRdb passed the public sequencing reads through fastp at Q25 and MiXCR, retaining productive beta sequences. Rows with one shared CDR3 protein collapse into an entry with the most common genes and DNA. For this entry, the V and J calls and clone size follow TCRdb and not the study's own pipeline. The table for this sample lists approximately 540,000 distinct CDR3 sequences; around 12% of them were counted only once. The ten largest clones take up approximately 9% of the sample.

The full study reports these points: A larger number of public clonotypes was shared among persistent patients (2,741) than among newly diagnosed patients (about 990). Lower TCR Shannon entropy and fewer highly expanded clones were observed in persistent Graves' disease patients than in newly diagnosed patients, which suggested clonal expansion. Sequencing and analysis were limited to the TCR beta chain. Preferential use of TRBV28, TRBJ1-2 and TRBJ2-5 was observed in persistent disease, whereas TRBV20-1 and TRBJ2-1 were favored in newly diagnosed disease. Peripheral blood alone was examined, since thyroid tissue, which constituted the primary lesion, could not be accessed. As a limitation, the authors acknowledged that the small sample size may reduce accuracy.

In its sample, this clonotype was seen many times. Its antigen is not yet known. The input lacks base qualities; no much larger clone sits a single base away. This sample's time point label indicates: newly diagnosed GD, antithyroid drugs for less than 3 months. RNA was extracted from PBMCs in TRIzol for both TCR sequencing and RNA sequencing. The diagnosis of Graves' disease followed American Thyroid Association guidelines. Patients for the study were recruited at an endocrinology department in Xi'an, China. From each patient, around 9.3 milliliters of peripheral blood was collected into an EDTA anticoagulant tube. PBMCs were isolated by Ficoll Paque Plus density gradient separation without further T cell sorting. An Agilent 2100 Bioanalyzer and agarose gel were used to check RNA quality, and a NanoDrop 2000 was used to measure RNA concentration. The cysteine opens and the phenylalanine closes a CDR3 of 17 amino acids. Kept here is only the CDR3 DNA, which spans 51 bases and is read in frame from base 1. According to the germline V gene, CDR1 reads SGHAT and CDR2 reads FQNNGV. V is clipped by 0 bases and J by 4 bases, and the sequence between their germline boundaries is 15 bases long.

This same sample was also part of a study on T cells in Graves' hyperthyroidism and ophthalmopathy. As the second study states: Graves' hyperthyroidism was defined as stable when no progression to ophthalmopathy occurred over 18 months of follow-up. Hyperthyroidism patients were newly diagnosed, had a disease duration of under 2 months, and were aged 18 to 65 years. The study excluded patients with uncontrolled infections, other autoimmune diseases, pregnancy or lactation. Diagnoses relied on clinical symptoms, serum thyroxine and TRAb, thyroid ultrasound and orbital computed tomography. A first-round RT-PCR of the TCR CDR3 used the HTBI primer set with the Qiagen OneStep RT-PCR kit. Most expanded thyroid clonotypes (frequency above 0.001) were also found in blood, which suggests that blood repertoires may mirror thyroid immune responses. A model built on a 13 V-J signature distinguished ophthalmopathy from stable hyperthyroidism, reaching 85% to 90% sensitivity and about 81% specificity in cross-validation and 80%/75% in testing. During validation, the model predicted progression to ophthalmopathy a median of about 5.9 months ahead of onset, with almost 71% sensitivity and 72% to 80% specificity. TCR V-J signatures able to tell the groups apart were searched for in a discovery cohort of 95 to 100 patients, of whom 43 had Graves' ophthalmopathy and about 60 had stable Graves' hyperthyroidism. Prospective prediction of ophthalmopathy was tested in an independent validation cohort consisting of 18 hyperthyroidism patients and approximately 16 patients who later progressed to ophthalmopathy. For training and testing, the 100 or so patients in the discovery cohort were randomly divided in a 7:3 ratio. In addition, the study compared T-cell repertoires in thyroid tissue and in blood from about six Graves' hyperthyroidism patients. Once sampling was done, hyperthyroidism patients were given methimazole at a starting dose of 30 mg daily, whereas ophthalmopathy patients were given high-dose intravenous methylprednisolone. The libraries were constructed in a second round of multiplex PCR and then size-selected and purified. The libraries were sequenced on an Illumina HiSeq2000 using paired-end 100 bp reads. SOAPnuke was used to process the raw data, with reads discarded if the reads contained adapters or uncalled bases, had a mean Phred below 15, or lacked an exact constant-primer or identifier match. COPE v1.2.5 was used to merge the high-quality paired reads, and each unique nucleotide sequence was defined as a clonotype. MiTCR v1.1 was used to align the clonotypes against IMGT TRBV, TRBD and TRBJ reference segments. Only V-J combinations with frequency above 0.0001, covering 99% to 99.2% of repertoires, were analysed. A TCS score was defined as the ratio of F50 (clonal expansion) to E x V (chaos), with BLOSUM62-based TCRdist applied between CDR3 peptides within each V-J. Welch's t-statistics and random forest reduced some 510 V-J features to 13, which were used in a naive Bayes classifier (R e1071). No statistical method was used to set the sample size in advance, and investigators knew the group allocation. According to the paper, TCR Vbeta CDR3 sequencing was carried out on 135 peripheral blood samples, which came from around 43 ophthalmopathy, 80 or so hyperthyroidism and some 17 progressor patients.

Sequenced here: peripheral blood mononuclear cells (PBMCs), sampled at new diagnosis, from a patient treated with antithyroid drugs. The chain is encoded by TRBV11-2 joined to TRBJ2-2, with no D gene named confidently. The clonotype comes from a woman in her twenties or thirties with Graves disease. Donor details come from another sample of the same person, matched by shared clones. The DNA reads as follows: TGTGCCAGCAGCTTAGATCGGCCGGGTTGGCCCACCGGGGAGCTGTTTTTT. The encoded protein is CASSLDRPGWPTGELFF.